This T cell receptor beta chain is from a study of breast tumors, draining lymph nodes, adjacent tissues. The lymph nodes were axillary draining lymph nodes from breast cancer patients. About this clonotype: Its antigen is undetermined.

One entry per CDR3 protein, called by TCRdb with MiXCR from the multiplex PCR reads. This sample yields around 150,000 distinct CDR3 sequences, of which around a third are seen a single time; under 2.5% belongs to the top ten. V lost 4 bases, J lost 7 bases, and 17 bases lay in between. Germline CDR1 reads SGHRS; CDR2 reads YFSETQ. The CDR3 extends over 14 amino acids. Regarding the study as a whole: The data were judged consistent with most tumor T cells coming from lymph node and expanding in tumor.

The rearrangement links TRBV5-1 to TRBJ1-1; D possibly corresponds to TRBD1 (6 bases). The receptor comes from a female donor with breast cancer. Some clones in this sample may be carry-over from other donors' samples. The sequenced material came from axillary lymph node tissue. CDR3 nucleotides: TGCGCCAGCAGCCCAGAAACAGGGAGGAGTGAAGCTTTCTTT. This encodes CASSPETGRSEAFF.